This TCR beta chain was identified in a study of siplizumab effects on memory and regulatory T cells. Study outcomes and limitations: Assignment to unstimulated subsets succeeded for only a minor fraction of the alloreactive clones. Naive T cells appeared more varied than memory cells and looked like key alloresponse contributors.

Each sample had 9.3 x 10^4 or so TCR templates assayed. Here immunoSEQ multiplex PCR was the method, and the copy in TCRdb shows in-frame clones only, minus some. Of tens of thousands of clones listed, 91% were seen once; the top ten hold around 28%. The ends lost 3 bases at V and 1 base at J; junction bases unmatched: 8. Per the germline V gene, CDR1 is KGHSH and CDR2 is LQKENI. The CDR3 runs to 17 residues. Note on this clone: Its antigen is unknown.

Sequencing was performed on CD8+ T cells sorted from blood. The V call is TRBV18, the J call TRBJ1-5, with 8 bases matching TRBD1. This clonotype was sampled from a human donor in good health. DNA of the CDR3: TGTGCCAGCTCACCTTCGACAGGGGCGAGAAGCAATCAGCCCCAGCATTTT. Protein sequence: CASSPSTGARSNQPQHF. The full variable domain, rest sourced from reference TRBV18 and TRBJ1-5, is NAGVMQNPRHLVRRRGQEARLRCSPMKGHSHVYWYRQLPEEGLKFMVYLQKENIIDESGMPKERFSAEFPKEGPSILRIQQVVRGDSAAYFCASSPSTGARSNQPQHFGDGTRLSIL.